This T cell receptor (beta chain) appears in the sequencing data of a study of CD8+CD57+ T cells in acquired aplastic anemia. Whole-study results and caveats: A set of about 30 CD8+ CDR3 sequences was shared between patients and controls, and these sequences appeared highly expressed in patients. CD8+ Simpson's diversity in patients was not significantly different from that in controls.

Regarding this clonotype: Antigen specificity is unknown.

Patients selected for sequencing had displayed CD8+CD57+ cell expansion by flow cytometry. Every patient was diagnosed with severe acquired aplastic anemia. Each patient gave a blood sample that was collected before any therapy had been received. According to the study, genomic DNA was the template for TCR beta VDJ and CDR3 profiling. TCRdb re-called the reads with MiXCR, one entry per CDR3 protein. The table lists 150,000 to 200,000 distinct CDR3 sequences, around half of them singletons. V lost 5 bases and J 4 bases, leaving 12 bases between the germline ends. The CDR3 covers 13 residues. The germline V gene encodes CDR1 SQVTM and CDR2 ANQGSEA.

The source is a human donor with aplastic anemia. V and J are TRBV29-1 and TRBJ2-1; D is undetermined. The sequenced material came from sorted CD4+, CD8+, or CD8+CD57+ T cells (not recorded which) from PBMCs. CDR3: CSVTVDTYNEQFF. CDR3 in DNA: TGCAGCGTTACTGTTGACACTTACAATGAGCAGTTCTTC.